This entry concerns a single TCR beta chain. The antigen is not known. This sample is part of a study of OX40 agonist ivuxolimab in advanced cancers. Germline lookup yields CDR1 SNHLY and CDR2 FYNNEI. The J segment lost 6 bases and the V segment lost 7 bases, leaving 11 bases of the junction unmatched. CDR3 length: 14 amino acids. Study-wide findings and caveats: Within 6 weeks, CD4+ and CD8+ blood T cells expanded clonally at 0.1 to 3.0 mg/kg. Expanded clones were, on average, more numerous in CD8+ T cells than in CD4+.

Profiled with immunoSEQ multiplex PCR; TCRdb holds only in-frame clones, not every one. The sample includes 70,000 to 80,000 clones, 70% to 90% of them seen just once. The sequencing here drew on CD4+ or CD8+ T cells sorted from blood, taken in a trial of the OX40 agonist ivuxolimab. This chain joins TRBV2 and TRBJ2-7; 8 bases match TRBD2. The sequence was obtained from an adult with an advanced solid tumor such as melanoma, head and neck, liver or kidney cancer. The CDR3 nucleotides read TGTGCCAGCAACGACCTTAGCGGGAAGGTCGAGCAGTACTTC. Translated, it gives CASNDLSGKVEQYF.